This T cell receptor (beta chain) emerged from a study of blood T cell repertoires in COVID-19 (dated by TCRdb to 2018 to 2021). General notes on the study: The collaborator samples originated in the United States, Italy and Spain and spanned the acute and convalescent phases of COVID-19. The repertoires were released in a freely available public database intended as a resource for research on the immune response to SARS-CoV-2. Sample metadata almost always included a de-identified subject ID, COVID-19 status, age in years and sex. The material from the prospective study consisted of cDNA or gDNA derived from T cells, B-cell-depleted T cells, or PBMCs. Where available, HLA class I and class II types were obtained from metadata supplied by the sample provider rather than from assay-based typing. Subjects who had been exposed to COVID-19, were actively infected with it, or had recovered from it provided the deeply sampled blood TCRbeta repertoires that made up the dataset. The samples were drawn from two sources: the first 160 participants of the ongoing ImmuneRACE study, and over 950 subjects contributed by 6 global collaborators.

TCRbeta CDR3 regions were amplified from genomic DNA by means of the immunoSEQ Assay, a bias-controlled multiplex PCR. The authors' analysis ran thus. Nucleated cell counts per sample were estimated from amplification of reference gene primers within the assay. To quantify the absolute abundance of each unique TCRbeta CDR3 rearrangement, sequence reads were collapsed and filtered. Productive Simpson clonality was computed per sample as the square root of Simpson's diversity index over productive rearrangements. The clones in this table, taken by TCRdb from immuneACCESS, are in-frame only. Not every clone is retained; where verified, under half of the shortfall comes from an unresolved V gene, and the cause of the rest is unknown. The V and J calls and the clone size are those of that table, but D and trimming were determined from the DNA. The sample profile shows roughly 300,000 clones; about 76% of them were found once. The ten largest make up around 2.9% of the sample.

In the germline V gene, CDR1 corresponds to SGHRS and CDR2 to YFSETQ. Relative to germline, V is missing 3 bases and J is missing 3 bases, with 21 bases of the junction outside any gene match. From cysteine to phenylalanine, the CDR3 is 21 amino acids long. CDR3 DNA only is kept here, 63 bases in frame from base 1. This clone was counted a single time. Its antigen is currently not known. Qualities for individual bases were not recorded, and no much larger clone is one base off. Collaborating institutions collected whole blood in K2EDTA tubes following their own protocols. For TCRbeta analysis, collaborators shipped samples in one of three forms: frozen whole blood, isolated PBMCs, or DNA extracted from either of those sample types. General findings and caveats noted by the study authors: The quantity of clinical and demographic metadata differed by source and by participant and was supplied without curation.

The source of this sequence is a woman aged 55-69 years with active or convalescent COVID-19. The sequenced sample consisted of peripheral blood. The chain joins TRBV5-1 to TRBJ2-5, and TRBD2 aligns with 12 junction nucleotides. The CDR3 corresponds to CASSSSSRTSGGKRREETQYF. The nucleotide sequence is TGCGCCAGCAGCTCTAGCTCCAGAACTAGCGGGGGGAAAAGACGGGAAGAGACCCAGTACTTC.